This T cell receptor (beta chain) was found in a study of CD8 T cells in ankylosing spondylitis. Regarding the study as a whole: Disease-associated clones were reportedly significantly overrepresented in matched ankylosing spondylitis synovial fluid.

In the case of this clonotype: Its antigen is not identified.

CDR1 and CDR2 from the germline V gene are LNHNV and YYDKDF (reference sequence). The length of the CDR3 is 12 residues. V dropped 2 bases and J dropped 9 bases, with 8 bases sitting between them. Quantitative 5'-RACE with molecular barcodes produced the TCR beta libraries. TCRdb called the 5' RACE reads again in MiXCR, with one record for every CDR3 protein. The table has about 340,000 distinct CDR3 sequences, roughly 22% seen once. The source is a male donor with ankylosing spondylitis or in good health (not recorded which). The chain uses TRBV15 and TRBJ2-1, with D perhaps matching TRBD2 (6 bases). The sequenced material came from blood, either unsorted or a sorted T cell fraction (not recorded which). As DNA, the CDR3 is TGTGCCACCAGCAGATCCGGGAGTGAGCAGTTCTTC. It encodes CATSRSGSEQFF. Looking up the rest from reference TRBV15 and TRBJ2-1 gives the full variable domain: DAMVIQNPRYQVTQFGKPVTLSCSQTLNHNVMYWYQQKSSQAPKLLFHYYDKDFNNEADTPDNFQSRRPNTSFCFLDIRSPGLGDTAMYLCATSRSGSEQFFGPGTRLTVL.